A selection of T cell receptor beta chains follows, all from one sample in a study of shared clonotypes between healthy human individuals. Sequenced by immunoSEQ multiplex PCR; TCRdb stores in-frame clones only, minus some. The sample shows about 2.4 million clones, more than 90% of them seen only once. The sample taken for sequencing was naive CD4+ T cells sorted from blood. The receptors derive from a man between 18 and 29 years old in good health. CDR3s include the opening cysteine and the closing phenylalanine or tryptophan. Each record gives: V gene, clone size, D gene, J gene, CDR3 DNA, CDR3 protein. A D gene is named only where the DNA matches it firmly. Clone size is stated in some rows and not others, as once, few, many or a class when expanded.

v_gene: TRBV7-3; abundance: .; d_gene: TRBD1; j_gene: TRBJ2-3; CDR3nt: TGTGCCAGCAGCCCACGAGACAGGGGAGATACGCAGTATTTT; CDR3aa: CASSPRDRGDTQYF
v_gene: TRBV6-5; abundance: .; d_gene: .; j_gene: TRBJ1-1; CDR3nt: TGTGCCAGCAGTTACGGGGTTTTCGGCACTGAAGCTTTCTTT; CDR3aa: CASSYGVFGTEAFF
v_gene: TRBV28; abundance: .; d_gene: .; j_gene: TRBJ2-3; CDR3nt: TGTGCCAGCAGTTTCGGCCCGCCTGGGGTCACAGATACGCAGTATTTT; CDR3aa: CASSFGPPGVTDTQYF
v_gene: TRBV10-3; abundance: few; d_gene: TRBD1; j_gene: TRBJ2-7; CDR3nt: TGTGCCATCAGCGCGGGACAGGGGATCTACGAGCAGTACTTC; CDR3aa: CAISAGQGIYEQYF
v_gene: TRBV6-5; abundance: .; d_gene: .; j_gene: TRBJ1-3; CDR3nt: TGTGCCAGCAGTACAGATTCTGGAAACACCATATATTTT; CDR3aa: CASSTDSGNTIYF
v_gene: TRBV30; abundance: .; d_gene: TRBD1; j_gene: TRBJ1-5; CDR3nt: TGTGCCTGGGACAGGGAGCGAGGGCAGCCCCAGCATTTT; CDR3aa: CAWDRERGQPQHF
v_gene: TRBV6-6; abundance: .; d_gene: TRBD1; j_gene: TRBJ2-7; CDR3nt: TGTGCCAGCAGTAACCGGGACAGGCAGAGCGGGGAGCAGTACTTC; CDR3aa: CASSNRDRQSGEQYF
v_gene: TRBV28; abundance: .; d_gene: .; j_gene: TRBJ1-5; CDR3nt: TGTGCCAGCAGTTCCGTCAGAACAGGGACTTCGCAGCCCCAGCATTTT; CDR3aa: CASSSVRTGTSQPQHF
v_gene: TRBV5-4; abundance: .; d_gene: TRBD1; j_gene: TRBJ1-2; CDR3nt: TGTGCCAGCAGCCGCGGACAGGGTGGTGGCTACACCTTC; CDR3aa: CASSRGQGGGYTF
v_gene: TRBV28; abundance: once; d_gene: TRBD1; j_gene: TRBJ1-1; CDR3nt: TGTGCCAGCAGTTTAGTTGACAGGGTGAACACTGAAGCTTTCTTT; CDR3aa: CASSLVDRVNTEAFF
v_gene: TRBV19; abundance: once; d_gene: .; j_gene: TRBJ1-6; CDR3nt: TGTGCCAGTAGTATAGATCTCGGGGGAGGATCACCCCTCCACTTT; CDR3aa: CASSIDLGGGSPLHF
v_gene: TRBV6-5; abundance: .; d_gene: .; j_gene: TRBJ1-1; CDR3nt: TGTGCCAGCAGTTATCGGTCGGGGGCTGGCGAAGCTTTCTTT; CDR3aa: CASSYRSGAGEAFF
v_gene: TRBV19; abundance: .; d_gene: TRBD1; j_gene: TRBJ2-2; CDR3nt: TGTGCCAGCCAGTCCGGGACAGCGAACACCGGGGAGCTGTTTTTT; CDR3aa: CASQSGTANTGELFF
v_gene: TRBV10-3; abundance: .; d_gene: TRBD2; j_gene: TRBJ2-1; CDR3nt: TGTGCCATCAGTGACGGGAGGGCCAGGGGAAATGAGCAGTTCTTC; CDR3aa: CAISDGRARGNEQFF
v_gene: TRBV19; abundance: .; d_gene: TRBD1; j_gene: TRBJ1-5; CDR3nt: TGTGCCAGTAGTATGGACAGGCGGCCCCAGCATTTT; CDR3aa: CASSMDRRPQHF
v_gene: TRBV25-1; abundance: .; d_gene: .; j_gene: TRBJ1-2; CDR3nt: TGTGCCAGCAGTCGAGGGTTCTCAGGTGGCTACACCTTC; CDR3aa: CASSRGFSGGYTF
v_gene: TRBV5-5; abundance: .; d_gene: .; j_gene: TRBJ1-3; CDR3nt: TGTGCCAGCAGCTCGGCTGTCGGCTCTGGAAACACCATATATTTT; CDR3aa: CASSSAVGSGNTIYF
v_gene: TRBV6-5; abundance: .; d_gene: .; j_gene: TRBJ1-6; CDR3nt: TGTGCCAGCAGCCCGGGACGGCAAAATTCACCCCTCCACTTT; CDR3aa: CASSPGRQNSPLHF
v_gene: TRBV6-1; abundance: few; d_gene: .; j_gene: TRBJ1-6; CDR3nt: TGTGCCAGCAGTGAAGTGTCAGGGCGTTCACCCCTCCACTTT; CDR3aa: CASSEVSGRSPLHF
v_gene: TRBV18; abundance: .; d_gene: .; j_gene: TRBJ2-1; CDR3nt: TGTGCCAGCTCACCACAGGGTGGGCTTGAGCAGTTCTTC; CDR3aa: CASSPQGGLEQFF
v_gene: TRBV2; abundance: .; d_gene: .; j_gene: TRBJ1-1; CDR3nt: TGTGCCAGCAGTGAGGAGGGGTTTAAGGAGGAAGCTTTCTTT; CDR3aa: CASSEEGFKEEAFF
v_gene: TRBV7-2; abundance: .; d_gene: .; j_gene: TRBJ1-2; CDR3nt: TGTGCCAGCAGCTTAGCCTGGGGCGCTGCACACCTTTTAGGCTACACCTTC; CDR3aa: CASSLAWGAAHLLGYTF
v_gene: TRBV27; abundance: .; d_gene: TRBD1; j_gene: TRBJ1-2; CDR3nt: TGTGCCAGCAGTTTATTCAATAGGGGGCCGTTTGGCTACACCTTC; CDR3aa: CASSLFNRGPFGYTF
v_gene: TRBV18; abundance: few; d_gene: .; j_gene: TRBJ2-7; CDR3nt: TGTGCCAGCTCACCAGGCTACCCGTCCTACGAGCAGTACTTC; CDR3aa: CASSPGYPSYEQYF
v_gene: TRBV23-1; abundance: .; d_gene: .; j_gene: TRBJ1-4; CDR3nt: TGCGCCAGCAGTCCCCTTCCCCAGGGCTGGATCACTAATGAAAAACTGTTTTTT; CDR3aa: CASSPLPQGWITNEKLFF
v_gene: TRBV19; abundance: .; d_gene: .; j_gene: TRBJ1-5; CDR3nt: TGTGCCAGTAGTGCCAGCGCTCCGGGGGCGAGCAATCAGCCCCAGCATTTT; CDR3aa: CASSASAPGASNQPQHF
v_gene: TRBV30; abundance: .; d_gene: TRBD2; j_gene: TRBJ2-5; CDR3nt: TGTGCCTGGAGTTTACTAGCGGGGAAAGAGACCCAGTACTTC; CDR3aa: CAWSLLAGKETQYF
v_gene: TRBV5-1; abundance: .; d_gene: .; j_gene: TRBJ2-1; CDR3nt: TGCGCCAGCAGCCCGGGCAGGGGAGAGAATGAGCAGTTCTTC; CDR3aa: CASSPGRGENEQFF
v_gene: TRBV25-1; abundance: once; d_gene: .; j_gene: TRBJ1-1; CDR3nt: TGTGCCAGCAGTGAAGGGGGGCATCTAGAAGCTTTCTTT; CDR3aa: CASSEGGHLEAFF
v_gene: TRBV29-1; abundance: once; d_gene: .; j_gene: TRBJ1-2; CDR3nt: TGCAGCGTTGATCGGGACGCCAGACGTGGCTACACCTTC; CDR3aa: CSVDRDARRGYTF
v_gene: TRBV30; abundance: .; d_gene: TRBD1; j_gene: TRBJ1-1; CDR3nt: TGTGCCTGGGCCCCAGGGGGCATGAGTGAAGCTTTCTTT; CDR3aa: CAWAPGGMSEAFF
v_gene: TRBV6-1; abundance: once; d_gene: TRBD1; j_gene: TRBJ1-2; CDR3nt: TGTGCCAGCAAATACAGGGGGACTAACTATGGCTACACCTTC; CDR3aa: CASKYRGTNYGYTF
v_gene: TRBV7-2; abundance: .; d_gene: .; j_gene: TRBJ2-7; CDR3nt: TGTGCCAGCAGCTCGGAGCGGGCCTACGAGCAGTACTTC; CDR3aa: CASSSERAYEQYF
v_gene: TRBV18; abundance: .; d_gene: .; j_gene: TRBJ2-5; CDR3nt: TGTGCCAGCTCCCAAGCAGCGTCTCCGCGAGAGACCCAGTACTTC; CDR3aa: CASSQAASPRETQYF
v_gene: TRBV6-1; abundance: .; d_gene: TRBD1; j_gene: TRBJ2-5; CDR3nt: TGTGCCAGCAGTGAACAAGTATCGGCAGGGGGCAGCGAGACCCAGTACTTC; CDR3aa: CASSEQVSAGGSETQYF
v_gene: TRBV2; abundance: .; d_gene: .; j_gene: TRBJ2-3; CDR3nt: TGTGCCAGCAGGGGCGGTTCGGTTGGGACCACAGATACGCAGTATTTT; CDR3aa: CASRGGSVGTTDTQYF
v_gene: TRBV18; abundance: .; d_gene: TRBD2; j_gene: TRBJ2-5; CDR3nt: TGTGCCAGCTCACCATTACTAGCGGGGGGCCAAGAGACCCAGTACTTC; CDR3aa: CASSPLLAGGQETQYF
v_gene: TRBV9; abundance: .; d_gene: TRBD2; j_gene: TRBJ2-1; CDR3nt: TGTGCCAGCAGCAGCCAACGGACTAGCGGGAGTTTAGTCAATGAGCAGTTCTTC; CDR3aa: CASSSQRTSGSLVNEQFF